The 30 T cell receptor beta chains in this list originate from one sample, sequenced in a study of breast tumors, draining lymph nodes, adjacent tissues. TCRdb re-derived calls from the multiplex PCR reads in MiXCR, one entry per CDR3 protein. The sample comprises some 130,000 distinct CDR3 sequences, about 20% of which are singletons, and roughly 4% rests with the top ten. The lymph nodes were axillary draining lymph nodes from breast cancer patients. The specimen was axillary lymph node tissue. Receptor source: a female donor with breast cancer. Some clones in this sample may be carry-over from other donors' samples.

This clonotype has at least ten counts. This chain joins TRBV19 and TRBJ2-7; tentatively, D is TRBD1 or TRBD2 (7 bases each). Between the trimmed V and J ends, which lost 3 bases and 3 bases, there was a span of 15 bases. CDR1 and CDR2 from the germline V gene are LNHDA and SQIVND (reference sequence). The CDR3 spans 15 residues. The CDR3 loop reads CASSIQRDRYYEQYF. CDR3 in DNA: TGTGCCAGTAGTATCCAGCGGGACAGATACTACGAGCAGTACTTC.

With regard to this clonotype: This could be a read error, since a much larger clone is one nucleotide away. The chain recombines TRBV7-3 with TRBJ2-1; the match to TRBD1 covers 8 bases. V gave up 2 bases and J gave up 8 bases; unmatched junction bases: 8. The CDR3 contains 15 residues. Germline CDR1 and CDR2: SGHTA and FQGTGA. The CDR3 coding sequence is TGTGCCAGCAGCTTAGGGGCAGGGGGCGCGGATGAGCAGTTCTTC. Its protein is CASSLGAGGADEQFF.

This clonotype showed up many times. The J gene is TRBJ2-7, the V gene TRBV12-3 or TRBV12-4; 9 bases fit TRBD2. This CDR3 comprises 14 residues. With 6 bases clipped from V and 8 bases from J, the junction kept 11 bases outside the gene matches. CDR3 residues: CASSRRLADPQQYF. CDR3 in DNA: TGTGCCAGCAGCCGAAGACTAGCGGACCCTCAGCAGTACTTC.

This clonotype was recorded at least ten times. The chain uses TRBV20-1 and TRBJ2-7; TRBD2 matches at 14 bases. CDR1 and CDR2 from the germline V gene are DFQATT and SNEGSKA (reference sequence). V lost 5 bases, J lost 5 bases, and 5 bases stayed unmatched. The CDR3 length is 14 residues. The CDR3 loop reads CSARGLAGANEQYF. DNA of the CDR3: TGCAGTGCTCGGGGACTAGCGGGAGCGAACGAGCAGTACTTC.

This clonotype was found many times. The chain combines TRBV2 with TRBJ2-1; 9 nucleotides align to TRBD2. The CDR3 runs 15 residues. The germline V gene encodes CDR1 SNHLY and CDR2 FYNNEI. Trimming took 4 bases from V and 2 from J; bases not matched to a gene: 3. DNA of the CDR3: TGTGCCAGCAGTGGAACTAGCGGGCCCTACAATGAGCAGTTCTTC. Amino acids: CASSGTSGPYNEQFF.

Notes on this clonotype: Possible read error: a much larger clone is one base away. The CDR3 loop is CANSYGTSLSNRYEQYF. CDR3 DNA: TGTGCCAACAGTTACGGGACTAGTTTATCGAACCGTTACGAGCAGTACTTC. V is TRBV6-2 or TRBV6-3 and J is TRBJ2-7, with TRBD2 identical over 8 bases. Germline CDR1 is MNHEY and CDR2 is SVGEGT. The CDR3 is 17 amino acids.

This clonotype was seen ten or more times. J is TRBJ1-2 and V is TRBV9, with TRBD1 matching over 8 bases. Germline CDR1 is SGDLS and CDR2 is YYNGEE. The CDR3 totals 14 residues. Trimming cost V 0 bases and J 2 bases; bases outside gene matches: 0. The CDR3 bases are TGTGCCAGCAGCGTAGGGACAGGGAACTATGGCTACACCTTC. This gives the protein CASSVGTGNYGYTF.

The rearrangement joins TRBV20-1 to TRBJ1-1, with 8 bases fitting TRBD1. Germline trimming cut 5 bases from V and 8 bases from J; bases unmatched to any gene: 4. The germline V gene has CDR1 DFQATT and CDR2 SNEGSKA (reference sequence). This CDR3 is 11 amino acids long. CDR3 DNA: TGCAGTGCTTCACGGGACAGGGAAGCTTTCTTT. This translates into CSASRDREAFF.

This clonotype was detected ten times or more. This chain links TRBV18 with TRBJ2-1, with TRBD1 identical over 11 bases. The CDR3 contains 14 residues. V lost 5 bases and J lost 10; bases outside the gene matches: 7. Per the germline V gene, CDR1 is KGHSH and CDR2 is LQKENI. This CDR3 reads CASSARDRGTEQFF. As DNA, the CDR3 is TGTGCCAGCTCAGCCCGGGACAGGGGGACCGAGCAGTTCTTC.

In this sample, this clonotype turned up many times. V usage is TRBV2 and J usage is TRBJ2-5, with 15 bases fitting TRBD2. The J segment lost 5 bases and the V segment lost 6 bases, leaving 7 bases of the junction unmatched. Germline CDR1 and CDR2: SNHLY and FYNNEI. This CDR3 comprises 16 residues. The CDR3 nucleotides read TGTGCCAGCAGCTACGGACTAGCGGGGGGGGGTGAGACCCAGTACTTC. This codes for CASSYGLAGGGETQYF.

The chain has TRBV28 and TRBJ1-6; TRBD1 agrees at 7 bases. The CDR3 spans 15 residues. The germline V gene encodes CDR1 MDHEN and CDR2 SYDVKM. J lost 8 bases, V lost 7 bases, and 11 bases had no gene match. CDR3 in amino acids: CASNKQGLRDSPLHF. The CDR3 DNA reads TGTGCCAGCAACAAACAGGGGCTCCGGGATTCACCCCTCCACTTT.

This clonotype was detected only once. A much larger clonotype is one base distant, so this may be a read error. V gene TRBV18 combines with J gene TRBJ2-7; D perhaps matches TRBD1 (5 bases). This CDR3 has 13 amino acids. Germline V CDR1 and CDR2: KGHSH, LQKENI. This CDR3 reads CASSVTDSCEQYF. As DNA, the CDR3 is TGTGCCAGCTCAGTGACAGACTCCTGCGAGCAGTACTTC.

This clonotype was recorded many times. This chain links TRBV2 with TRBJ2-1; 9 nucleotides align to TRBD1. The CDR3 is 15 residues long. Losses at the gene ends were 6 bases for V and 5 bases for J; bases not matched to a gene: 8. Germline V gives CDR1 SNHLY, CDR2 FYNNEI. CDR3 in amino acids: CASRKGTGSHNEQFF. The CDR3 DNA sequence: TGTGCCAGCAGAAAGGGGACAGGGTCCCACAATGAGCAGTTCTTC.

With regard to this clonotype: This sequence may be a read error, since a much larger clone differs from it by one base. Lacking the conserved final phenylalanine or tryptophan, this CDR3 likely reflects a read error. The chain couples TRBV18 to TRBJ2-7; D is ambiguous. Germline-derived CDR1 and CDR2 are KGHSH and LQKENI. CDR3 length: 14 amino acids. Trimming pared 2 bases from V and 3 bases from J, leaving 11 bases between. The CDR3 nucleotides are TGTGCCAGCTCACCAGGTGTCAGGAACTACGAGCAGTACTCC. This encodes CASSPGVRNYEQYS.

This clonotype came up many times. The genes are TRBV11-3 and TRBJ2-7, with D maybe TRBD1 (5 bases). The V gene lost 3 bases and the J gene lost 5 bases, with 11 bases spanning the gap. Germline CDR1 SGHNT, CDR2 YENEEA. The CDR3 contains 13 residues. CDR3 region: CASSLTGAHEQYF. The CDR3 nucleotides read TGTGCCAGCAGCTTGACTGGGGCCCACGAGCAGTACTTC.

This clonotype came up many times. The chain is built from TRBV5-1 and TRBJ2-5, with 8 bases that match TRBD2. Per germline, CDR1 SGHRS and CDR2 YFSETQ. The CDR3 runs to 14 residues. J was trimmed by 2 bases and V by 0 bases; bases with no gene match: 0. CDR3 DNA: TGCGCCAGCAGCTTGGGACTAGCGCAAGAGACCCAGTACTTC. Protein product: CASSLGLAQETQYF.

Many counts were recorded for this clonotype. The genes are TRBV7-9 and TRBJ2-7; TRBD1 matches 9 bases. V lost 5 bases, J lost 3 bases, and 11 bases stayed unmatched. There are 16 residues in the CDR3. The germline V gene has CDR1 SEHNR and CDR2 FQNEAQ (reference sequence). The CDR3 bases are TGTGCCAGCAGCCGTACCGGGACAGGGAAATTCTACGAGCAGTACTTC. The encoded protein is CASSRTGTGKFYEQYF.

With regard to this clonotype: This sequence may be a read error, since a much larger clone differs from it by one base. The rearrangement joins TRBV28 to TRBJ2-7; 7 bases agree with TRBD1. The CDR3 extends over 14 amino acids. CDR1 is MDHEN and CDR2 is SYDVKM in the germline V gene. With 4 bases clipped from V and 4 bases from J, the junction kept 7 bases outside the gene matches. The CDR3 bases are TGTGCCAGCAGTTGCCCCGGGACAGAGTACGAGCAGTACTTC. Translation gives CASSCPGTEYEQYF.

This clonotype occurred many times. V usage is TRBV7-2 and J usage is TRBJ2-2; TRBD1 matches at 7 bases. The CDR3 contains 15 residues. V shed 1 base and J 1 base; nucleotides not matched to a gene: 0. From germline, CDR1 is SGHTA and CDR2 FQGNSA. The CDR3 DNA is TGTGCCAGCAGCTTAGGACAGGGGAACACCGGGGAGCTGTTTTTT. It specifies CASSLGQGNTGELFF.

A remark on this clonotype: This CDR3 fails to terminate in the conserved phenylalanine or tryptophan, so it likely reflects a read error. The chain is built from TRBV5-6 and TRBJ1-6; 9 bases are shared with TRBD1. The ends lost 1 base at V and 11 bases at J; junction bases unmatched: 10. Germline values: CDR1 SGHDT, CDR2 YYEEEE. This CDR3 is 16 amino acids long. The CDR3, as DNA: TGTGCCAGCAGCTTGCGGACAGGGGTCATTCTAACACCCCTCCACCTT. It specifies CASSLRTGVILTPLHL.

V and J are TRBV28 and TRBJ1-2; D might be TRBD1 (6 bases). Per germline, CDR1 MDHEN and CDR2 SYDVKM. V lost 5 bases and J lost 4, with 8 bases in between. The CDR3 contains 12 residues. CDR3 loop: CASSRGSYGYTF. The DNA of the CDR3 is TGTGCCAGCAGTAGGGGGAGCTATGGCTACACCTTC.

DNA for the CDR3: TGTGCCAGCAGTATATGGGGGTCTTGGGATACCGGGGAGCTGTTTTTT. Amino acids: CASSIWGSWDTGELFF. The V and J genes are TRBV12-3 or TRBV12-4 and TRBJ2-2, with D perhaps assigned TRBD1 or TRBD2 (5 bases each). Trimming took 5 bases from V and 5 from J, leaving 18 bases between them. CDR3 length: 16 amino acids.

This sequence joins TRBV28 and TRBJ1-2; tentatively, D is TRBD1 (5 bases). This CDR3 contains 13 residues. From germline, CDR1 is MDHEN and CDR2 SYDVKM. V gave up 2 bases and J gave up 4 bases, with 8 bases separating them. The CDR3 nucleotides read TGTGCCAGCAGTTTACCGGGGGTCTATGGCTACACCTTC. Protein product: CASSLPGVYGYTF.

A note on this clonotype: A read error may explain this, as a much larger clone is one base away. Here the CDR3 reads CAGSIGRATDTQYF. In DNA, the CDR3 is TGTGCCGGTAGTATCGGGAGGGCCACAGATACGCAGTATTTT. This chain uses TRBV19 with TRBJ2-3; 8 bases are a match to TRBD2. In germline, CDR1 is LNHDA, CDR2 SQIVND (reference sequence). The CDR3 spans 14 residues.

This clonotype showed up many times. The chain uses TRBV7-9 and TRBJ2-3, with D possibly TRBD1 on 5 matching bases. The V and J ends lost 2 bases and 5 bases respectively, with 8 bases between them. This CDR3 comprises 13 residues. From germline, CDR1 is SEHNR and CDR2 FQNEAQ (reference sequence). DNA of the CDR3: TGTGCCAGCAGCTTACAGGGAATAGATACGCAGTATTTT. Protein: CASSLQGIDTQYF.

This clonotype came up many times. The J gene is TRBJ2-1, the V gene TRBV7-2; tentative D call: TRBD2 (5 bases). The germline gives CDR1 SGHTA, CDR2 FQGNSA. CDR3 length equals 13 residues. The germline V and J ends were trimmed by 5 bases and 9 bases, with 14 bases remaining between them. The chain's CDR3 is CASSLFEGSEQFF. The CDR3 region has the DNA TGTGCCAGCAGCCTTTTTGAGGGCAGTGAGCAGTTCTTC.

This clonotype occurred many times. The chain is built from TRBV25-1 and TRBJ2-1, with D unresolved. V dropped 6 bases and J dropped 2 bases, with 14 bases sitting between them. The CDR3 runs 15 residues. Germline V CDR1 and CDR2: MGHDK, SYGVNS. The CDR3 DNA reads TGTGCCAGCAGCCGTGACTCTAACCCCTACAATGAGCAGTTCTTC. Its protein is CASSRDSNPYNEQFF.

This clonotype has a count of ten or more. V usage is TRBV7-7 and J usage is TRBJ2-1, with unresolved D. The CDR3 is made up of 10 amino acids. CDR1 and CDR2 from the germline V gene are SSHAT and FNYEAQ (reference sequence). Trimming pared 10 bases from V and 8 bases from J, leaving 9 bases between. The DNA of the CDR3 is TGTGCCACCGGGCCGGATGAGCAGTTCTTC. Translation: CATGPDEQFF.

A remark on this clonotype: It may be a read error: a sequence one base away is much more abundant. This rearrangement joins TRBV24-1 to TRBJ1-4; D possibly corresponds to TRBD1 (6 bases). Germline assignment: CDR1 KGHDR and CDR2 SFDVKD. CDR3 length equals 14 residues. In DNA, the CDR3 is TGTGCCACCAGTGACCCAGGGGAAAATGAAAAACTGTCTTTT. This codes for CATSDPGENEKLSF.

This clonotype was found many times. This rearrangement joins TRBV20-1 to TRBJ2-6; D might be TRBD1 (8 bases). The germline V gene encodes CDR1 DFQATT and CDR2 SNEGSKA (reference sequence). The V and J ends lost 3 bases and 0 bases respectively, with 15 bases between them. The CDR3 consists of 17 residues. CDR3 sequence: CSASGGTGYSGANVLTF. The CDR3 DNA follows: TGCAGTGCTAGCGGGGGGACAGGATACTCTGGGGCCAACGTCCTGACTTTC.